A single sample is the source of the 10 T cell receptor beta chains below, sequenced in a study of blood T cell repertoires in COVID-19. The data were produced by immunoSEQ multiplex PCR, yet TCRdb's version contains in-frame clones alone and is incomplete. The sample lists roughly 570,000 clones, roughly nine tenths occurring once. Sequenced input: peripheral blood. The receptors shown here come from a woman between 50 and 59 years old with COVID-19, enrolled during active disease.

J is TRBJ1-4 and V is TRBV18; tentatively, D is TRBD1 (5 bases). The CDR3 is 17 amino acids. V lost 4 bases to trimming and J lost 0 bases, with 15 bases between them. Germline CDR1 and CDR2: KGHSH and LQKENI. In DNA, the CDR3 is TGTGCCAGCTCACTTATGTTGGACACTTCAACTAATGAAAAACTGTTTTTT. Amino acids: CASSLMLDTSTNEKLFF.

The chain has TRBV10-1 and TRBJ1-1; D is undetermined. The CDR3 has 13 amino acids. The V and J ends lost 6 bases and 1 base respectively, with 9 bases between them. Looked up from germline, CDR1 is WNHNN and CDR2 is SYGVQD (reference sequence). The CDR3 DNA is TGCGCCAGCAGCACCACACGGAACACTGAAGCTTTCTTT. Translation: CASSTTRNTEAFF.

The chain has TRBV30 and TRBJ1-1; D unresolved. Germline V CDR1 and CDR2: GTSNPN, SVGIG (reference sequence). This CDR3 region has 12 residues. Trimming removed 5 bases from V and 1 base from J, with 8 bases in between. The CDR3, as DNA: TGTGCCTGGGGACTCACGAACACTGAAGCTTTCTTT. Its translation is CAWGLTNTEAFF. The complete variable domain, with remaining parts taken from reference TRBV30 and TRBJ1-1, reads SQTIHQWPATLVQPVGSPLSLECTVEGTSNPNLYWYRQAAGRGLQLLFYSVGIGQISSEVPQNLSASRPQDRQFILSSKKLLLSDSGFYLCAWGLTNTEAFFGQGTRLTVV.

This clone appeared once. The chain uses TRBV14 and TRBJ2-3, with a weak D call TRBD2 (7 bases). This CDR3 region has 15 residues. Germline lookup yields CDR1 SGHDN and CDR2 FVKESK. V lost 4 bases to trimming and J lost 2 bases, with 13 bases between them. This chain's CDR3 is CASSRGGGSTDTQYF. The CDR3 DNA sequence: TGTGCCAGCAGCCGGGGGGGCGGGTCCACAGATACGCAGTATTTT.

This chain joins TRBV19 and TRBJ2-3; 10 bases fit TRBD1. CDR1 is LNHDA, CDR2 SQIVND, per germline (reference sequence). Trimming took 10 bases from V and 7 from J; bases not matched to a gene: 14. The CDR3 runs to 15 residues. CDR3 in amino acids: CATTKGTGAENTQYF. The DNA of the CDR3 is TGTGCCACCACGAAGGGGACAGGGGCGGAAAATACGCAGTATTTT.

The rearrangement uses TRBV20-1 and TRBJ1-1, with 7 bases lining up with TRBD1. Unmatched junction bases numbered 10, after V lost 7 bases and J lost 11 bases. The CDR3 is 11 amino acids. CDR1 is DFQATT, CDR2 SNEGSKA, per germline (reference sequence). CDR3 nucleotides: TGCAGTGTGCCACAGGGGACGTCGGCTTTCTTT. Its protein product is CSVPQGTSAFF.

V usage is TRBV6-5 and J usage is TRBJ2-2, with 8 bases fitting TRBD1. Trimming at V came to 6 bases and at J to 1 base, leaving 4 bases not matched to a gene. CDR3 length equals 15 residues. Germline CDR1 and CDR2: MNHEY and SVGAGI. DNA for the CDR3: TGTGCCAGCAGCCAGACAGGGGTGAACACCGGGGAGCTGTTTTTT. Amino acid sequence: CASSQTGVNTGELFF.

The chain is built from TRBV6-6 and TRBJ2-5, with D hard to call. Germline V gene lookup returns CDR1 MNHNY and CDR2 SVGAGI (reference sequence). V was pared by 8 bases and J by 5 bases, with 15 bases between. This CDR3 is built from 13 residues. CDR3 loop: CASATALGETQYF. CDR3 DNA sequence: TGTGCCAGCGCGACGGCTCTCGGGGAGACCCAGTACTTC.

The chain combines TRBV2 with TRBJ1-1; 7 nucleotides agree with TRBD1. In germline, CDR1 is SNHLY, CDR2 FYNNEI. This CDR3 has 14 amino acids. V lost 6 bases and J lost 0; bases outside the gene matches: 4. DNA for the CDR3: TGTGCCAGCAGCCGGGACAGATTGAACACTGAAGCTTTCTTT. Its translation is CASSRDRLNTEAFF.

This clone was counted a few times. The junction and the germline gene differ at one end; a read error may be behind it. The chain links TRBV4-1 to TRBJ2-2, with 8 bases matching TRBD2. The CDR3 has 20 amino acids. Looked up from germline, CDR1 is MGHRA and CDR2 is YSYEKL. This CDR3 is CASSQDPSGGPRANSGELFF. In nucleotides, the CDR3 is TGCGCCAGCAGCCAAGATCCCAGCGGGGGCCCACGAGCTAACAGCGGGGAGCTGTTTTTT.